This T cell receptor beta chain was captured in a study of blood T cell repertoires in COVID-19. Whole-study context: COVID-19 samples collected from the United States, Italy and Spain covered acute and convalescent phases. T cells, B-cell-depleted T cells, or PBMCs provided the cDNA or gDNA that served as material.

As handled by the study authors: Nucleated cell counts were estimated from reference gene primer amplification. Repertoires were generated with immunoSEQ multiplex PCR, while TCRdb's copy carries only in-frame clones and drops some. The DNA gave D and trimming, while V, J and clone size come from that table. The sample carries 95,000 to 100,000 clones, about 85% recorded once. Trimming cost V 4 bases and J 6 bases; bases outside gene matches: 5. The CDR3 length is 14 residues. CDR1 and CDR2 (germline): SGHDT, YYEEEE. The J gene is TRBJ1-3, the V gene TRBV5-6, with 9 bases identical to TRBD1. This TCR derives from a woman aged 70-85 years with active or convalescent COVID-19. Sequenced: peripheral blood. CDR3 DNA: TGTGCCAGCAGCGGGGACAGGGAGGTAAACACCATATATTTT. This gives the protein CASSGDREVNTIYF.